Sequencing of this T cell receptor beta chain was carried out in a study of sequential checkpoint blockade in melanoma. Treatment defined: randomized to nivolumab then ipilimumab (arm A) or the reverse (arm B). DNA-damaging chemotherapy had not been given to any patient beforehand. PBMC sorting kept live CD3+CD8+ cells without CD19 or CD56. Trimming removed 2 bases from V and 3 bases from J, with 19 bases in between. The CDR3 has 17 amino acids. The germline CDR1 and CDR2 sequences are MDHEN and SYDVKM. Profiled with immunoSEQ multiplex PCR; TCRdb holds only in-frame clones, not every one. The sample contains about 20,000 clones, 65% to 90% of which appear only once.

The sequencing used CD8+ T cells sorted from blood (inferred from file names), collected from a patient given nivolumab and ipilimumab in sequence. The sequence came from a human donor with melanoma. The rearrangement links TRBV28 to TRBJ1-1; D is possibly TRBD1 (6 bases). CDR3 coding DNA: TGTGCCAGCAGTTTAGGCCTCAGGCAGGGGCAGGACACTGAAGCTTTCTTT. This encodes CASSLGLRQGQDTEAFF.